The 30 T cell receptor beta chains below all came from one sample that was sequenced in a study of CD8 T cells in ankylosing spondylitis. TCRdb independently ran MiXCR on the 5' RACE reads; one entry per CDR3 protein. The sample has approximately 100,000 distinct CDR3 sequences, roughly 8.3% seen once; the top ten hold nearly 10%. The sequencing sample was made of blood, either unsorted or a sorted T cell fraction (not recorded which). These receptors were taken from a male donor with ankylosing spondylitis or in good health (not recorded which).

This chain uses TRBV20-1 with TRBJ1-3, with D uncertain. This CDR3 is built from 12 residues. The ends were cut back, 6 bases at V and 0 bases at J, with 6 bases in the middle. CDR1 and CDR2 (germline): DFQATT, SNEGSKA (reference sequence). CDR3 sequence reads: CSAAPSGNTIYF. The CDR3 nucleotides read TGCAGTGCCGCACCCTCTGGAAACACCATATATTTT.

The chain joins TRBV20-1 to TRBJ1-6, with a tentative D call TRBD1 (6 bases). The CDR3 loop spans 14 amino acids. The V end lost 1 base, the J end lost 4 bases, and 8 bases lay between the germline ends. Germline assignment: CDR1 DFQATT and CDR2 SNEGSKA (reference sequence). The CDR3 nucleotides read TGCAGTGCTAGAGGGACAGAGTATAATTCACCCCTCCACTTT. Its protein is CSARGTEYNSPLHF.

This clonotype was found many times. The chain uses TRBV4-3 and TRBJ1-6; D gene uncertain. V gave up 6 bases and J gave up 6 bases, with 9 bases separating them. Germline CDR1 LGHNA, CDR2 YSLEER. The CDR3 is made up of 13 amino acids. The CDR3 nucleotides read TGCGCCAGCAGGCCAGGACCTAATTCACCCCTCCACTTT. This encodes CASRPGPNSPLHF.

This clonotype was found a few times. CDR3 DNA: TGTGCCAGCAGCACCAGGAAAAGGGGCTCCTACGAGCAGTACTTC. It yields the protein CASSTRKRGSYEQYF. The chain is built from TRBV4-2 and TRBJ2-7, with D tentatively TRBD1 (5 bases). The CDR3 runs 15 residues. Trimming shortened V by 5 bases and J by 0 bases, and 14 bases separated the two germline ends. The germline V gene encodes CDR1 LGHNA and CDR2 YNFKEQ.

This clonotype was seen repeatedly, ten times or more. The chain has TRBV18 and TRBJ2-3; D may be TRBD2 (5 bases). The CDR3 sequence is 14 residues long. The ends were cut back, 3 bases at V and 3 bases at J, with 10 bases in the middle. CDR1 is KGHSH, CDR2 LQKENI, per germline. CDR3 protein: CASSPRGQTDTQYF. CDR3 DNA sequence: TGTGCCAGCTCACCGAGAGGGCAGACAGATACGCAGTATTTT.

This clonotype came up many times. The V gene is TRBV11-2, the J gene TRBJ2-1; perhaps TRBD1 as D (6 bases). CDR1 is SGHAT, CDR2 FQNNGV, per germline. The CDR3 contains 16 residues. With 5 bases removed from V and 7 bases from J, the gap between germline ends came to 21 bases. In DNA form, the CDR3 reads TGTGCCAGCAGCCCTATAACCGGGACATTGGGGAATGAGCAGTTCTTC. Translating it yields CASSPITGTLGNEQFF.

This clonotype was seen ten or more times. The J gene is TRBJ2-7, the V gene TRBV7-2, with 8 bases matching TRBD2. The CDR3 has 13 residues. CDR1 is SGHTA and CDR2 is FQGNSA in the germline V gene. After removal of 4 bases from V and 3 bases from J, the junction contained 2 bases not matched to a gene. DNA for the CDR3: TGTGCCAGCAGCTCGACTAGCGACTACGAGCAGTACTTC. The encoded protein is CASSSTSDYEQYF.

This clonotype was seen at least ten times. V gene TRBV13 combines with J gene TRBJ2-1; D may be TRBD1 (5 bases). Germline CDR1 is PRHDT and CDR2 is FYEKMQ (reference sequence). The V and J ends lost 1 base and 3 bases respectively, with 10 bases between them. The CDR3 runs 15 residues. CDR3 sequence: CASSLVRVLYNEQFF. CDR3 DNA sequence: TGTGCCAGCAGCTTAGTCAGGGTTCTCTACAATGAGCAGTTCTTC.

The sample holds many counts of this clonotype. The V call is TRBV7-9, the J call TRBJ2-7; D remains unclear. Deletions cut 6 bases from V and 2 bases from J, with 8 bases between. The CDR3 extends over 12 amino acids. Germline lookup yields CDR1 SEHNR and CDR2 FQNEAQ (reference sequence). The CDR3 bases are TGTGCCAGCAGGGCGGATGCCTACGAGCAGTACTTC. Protein product: CASRADAYEQYF.

This clonotype was counted ten times or more. V gene TRBV7-8 combines with J gene TRBJ2-2, with D perhaps matching TRBD2 (6 bases). The CDR3 loop spans 15 amino acids. Looked up from germline, CDR1 is SGHVS and CDR2 is FQNEAQ. Trimming left V 3 bases short and J 5 bases short, with 13 bases between. The CDR3: CASSFPIRGTGELFF. CDR3 nucleotide sequence: TGTGCCAGCAGCTTCCCCATTCGGGGGACCGGGGAGCTGTTTTTT. The entire variable domain, with the rest obtained from reference TRBV7-8 and TRBJ2-2, is as follows: GAGVSQSPRYKVAKRGQDVALRCDPISGHVSLFWYQQALGQGPEFLTYFQNEAQLDKSGLPSDRFFAERPEGSVSTLKIQRTQQEDSAVYLCASSFPIRGTGELFFGEGSRLTVL.

This clonotype was seen at least ten times. The chain links TRBV14 to TRBJ2-3; D might be TRBD2 (6 bases). Germline V lookup: CDR1 SGHDN, CDR2 FVKESK. Trimming shortened V by 3 bases and J by 2 bases, and 12 bases separated the two germline ends. The CDR3 has 15 residues. This chain's CDR3 is CASSHVGGTTDTQYF. The CDR3 region has the DNA TGTGCCAGCAGCCATGTCGGGGGAACCACAGATACGCAGTATTTT.

The gene calls are TRBV4-3 and TRBJ2-7, with D possibly TRBD1 on 6 matching bases. The CDR3 length is 14 residues. Germline CDR1 reads LGHNA; CDR2 reads YSLEER. The V and J ends lost 4 bases and 3 bases respectively, with 13 bases between them. CDR3 nucleotides: TGCGCCAGCAGCCGGACAGTGGGCCTCTACGAGCAGTACTTC. Translated: CASSRTVGLYEQYF.

At least ten counts were recorded for this clonotype. V usage is TRBV9 and J usage is TRBJ2-3; no reliable D call. Germline V CDR1 and CDR2: SGDLS, YYNGEE. Between the trimmed V and J ends, which lost 0 bases and 2 bases, there was a span of 7 bases. The CDR3 contains 14 residues. The CDR3 sequence is CASSVEVYTDTQYF. In nucleotides, the CDR3 is TGTGCCAGCAGCGTAGAGGTCTACACAGATACGCAGTATTTT.

There are many counts of this clonotype. The rearrangement uses TRBV20-1 and TRBJ1-5; 8 bases align to TRBD1. Germline assignment: CDR1 DFQATT and CDR2 SNEGSKA (reference sequence). The CDR3 covers 16 residues. Trimming took 0 bases from V and 9 from J; bases not matched to a gene: 13. CDR3 coding DNA: TGCAGTGCTAGAGAAACCCACAGGGGGTACTCAGGGCCCCAGCATTTT. Protein: CSARETHRGYSGPQHF.

The chain joins TRBV6-2 or TRBV6-3 to TRBJ2-1; no reliable D call. V was clipped by 5 bases and J by 2 bases, with 10 bases between them. This CDR3 has 14 residues. Per the germline V gene, CDR1 is MNHEY and CDR2 is SVGEGT. The CDR3 loop reads CASSPGGAYNEQFF. For the CDR3, the DNA is TGTGCCAGCAGTCCTGGTGGGGCCTACAATGAGCAGTTCTTC.

This clonotype was detected only a few times. Mismatch with germline at one junction end may stem from a read error. This chain connects TRBV11-3 to TRBJ1-1, with D hard to call. The germline V gene encodes CDR1 SGHNT and CDR2 YENEEA. The CDR3 is 13 residues long. The CDR3 DNA is TGTGCCAGCAGCCTAGAGTTGGGCACTGAAGCTTTCTTT. This encodes CASSLELGTEAFF.

The chain uses TRBV21-1 and TRBJ2-6; the table's D call TRBD1 went unverified against the DNA. TRBV21-1 corresponds to a pseudogene. This CDR3 is 19 amino acids long. This chain's CDR3 is CASSACKRGHPKGANVLTF. DNA of the CDR3: TGTGCCAGCAGCGCCTGTAAGAGGGGACATCCTAAAGGGGCCAACGTCCTGACTTTC.

The table lists this clonotype with many counts. This rearrangement joins TRBV6-1 to TRBJ2-1; unclear D gene. This CDR3 is built from 12 residues. The ends were cut back, 6 bases at V and 0 bases at J, with 3 bases in the middle. CDR1 is MNHNS, CDR2 SASEGT, per germline. CDR3 DNA sequence: TGTGCCAGCAGACTCTCCTACAATGAGCAGTTCTTC. Residues: CASRLSYNEQFF.

This clonotype was seen many times. The chain employs TRBV7-2 and TRBJ2-3, with TRBD2 identical over 12 bases. V lost 1 base and J lost 5; bases outside the gene matches: 7. The CDR3 loop spans 17 amino acids. The germline CDR1 and CDR2 sequences are SGHTA and FQGNSA. The CDR3 DNA follows: TGTGCCAGCAGCTTAGTCCCTAGCGGGGGGGCCATAGATACGCAGTATTTT. Amino acid sequence: CASSLVPSGGAIDTQYF.

This clonotype came up many times. The chain carries TRBV29-1 and TRBJ1-5; maybe TRBD1 (5 bases). In germline, CDR1 is SQVTM, CDR2 ANQGSEA. Trimming shortened V by 7 bases and J by 2 bases, and 18 bases separated the two germline ends. This CDR3 spans 15 amino acids. CDR3 loop: CSGGRGKEGNQPQHF. CDR3 DNA sequence: TGCAGCGGCGGGAGGGGAAAGGAGGGCAATCAGCCCCAGCATTTT. Complete variable domain (other parts from reference TRBV29-1 and TRBJ1-5): SAVISQKPSRDICQRGTSLTIQCQVDSQVTMMFWYRQQPGQSLTLIATANQGSEATYESGFVIDKFPISRPNLTFSTLTVSNMSPEDSSIYLCSGGRGKEGNQPQHFGDGTRLSIL.

This clonotype came up many times. The CDR3 protein is CAISETSGSMGEQYF. CDR3 DNA sequence: TGTGCCATCAGTGAGACTAGCGGGAGTATGGGCGAGCAGTACTTC. The chain recombines TRBV10-3 with TRBJ2-7; 11 nucleotides agree with TRBD2. There are 15 residues in the CDR3. Germline loops: CDR1 ENHRY, CDR2 SYGVKD. V trimming: 2 bases; J trimming: 6 bases; junction bases outside the gene matches: 6.

The chain has TRBV6-2 or TRBV6-3 and TRBJ1-2, with 7 nucleotides matching TRBD1. From germline, CDR1 is MNHEY and CDR2 SVGEGT. The CDR3 consists of 11 residues. V lost 10 bases to trimming and J lost 3 bases; unmatched junction nucleotides: 2. CDR3 DNA sequence: TGTGCCATCGGGACAGACTATGGCTACACCTTC. Protein: CAIGTDYGYTF.

There are many counts of this clonotype. This chain links TRBV6-2 or TRBV6-3 with TRBJ2-5, with D uncertain. CDR1 is MNHEY and CDR2 is SVGEGT in the germline V gene. CDR3 length: 14 residues. V dropped 2 bases and J dropped 1 base, with 8 bases sitting between them. The CDR3 loop is CASSYVGFQETQYF. CDR3 in DNA: TGTGCCAGCAGTTACGTGGGCTTCCAAGAGACCCAGTACTTC.

As for this clonotype: The junction differs from germline at one of its ends, possibly a read error. The chain is built from TRBV9 and TRBJ1-1; no firm D call. Looked up from germline, CDR1 is SGDLS and CDR2 is YYNGEE. The CDR3 sequence is 10 residues long. The CDR3 loop reads CASSNRGGRF. In nucleotides, the CDR3 is TGTGCCAGCAGTAACCGAGGAGGCCGCTTT.

This clonotype has ten or more counts. V gene TRBV12-3 or TRBV12-4 combines with J gene TRBJ2-3; no firm D call. V was clipped by 5 bases and J by 4 bases, with 19 bases between them. This CDR3 spans 16 amino acids. CDR3 in DNA: TGTGCCAGCAGTCTCAGACCCCCACCTACCCCAGATACGCAGTATTTT. Translation: CASSLRPPPTPDTQYF.

This clonotype was observed at least ten times. The V call is TRBV7-2, the J call TRBJ2-2; 7 bases agree with TRBD2. Germline V gene sequence: CDR1 SGHTA, CDR2 FQGNSA. The CDR3 has 13 residues. The junction had 4 bases not matched to a gene; V was cut back by 5 bases and J by 7 bases. The CDR3 sequence: CASSPGLVGELFF. The CDR3 DNA sequence: TGTGCCAGCAGCCCCGGACTAGTCGGGGAGCTGTTTTTT.

This clonotype was picked up many times. The chain employs TRBV11-1 and TRBJ2-2; 7 bases line up with TRBD1. This CDR3 spans 16 amino acids. Germline V gene lookup returns CDR1 SGHAT and CDR2 FQDESV (reference sequence). V shed 3 bases, J shed 1 base, and the junction held 5 bases outside the gene matches. The CDR3 sequence is CASSFTGVENTGELFF. The CDR3 region has the DNA TGTGCCAGCAGCTTCACAGGGGTAGAGAACACCGGGGAGCTGTTTTTT.

This clonotype was detected ten times or more. In nucleotides, the CDR3 is TGCGCCAGCAGCTTGGATGACATGTACACAGATACGCAGTATTTT. Translated, it gives CASSLDDMYTDTQYF. This chain connects TRBV5-1 to TRBJ2-3, with no clear D. Between the trimmed V and J ends, which lost 0 bases and 2 bases, there was a span of 10 bases. The length of the CDR3 is 15 residues. Per the germline V gene, CDR1 is SGHRS and CDR2 is YFSETQ. Drawing the rest from reference TRBV5-1 and TRBJ2-3, the complete variable domain is KAGVTQTPRYLIKTRGQQVTLSCSPISGHRSVSWYQQTPGQGLQFLFEYFSETQRNKGNFPGRFSGRQFSNSRSEMNVSTLELGDSALYLCASSLDDMYTDTQYFGPGTRLTVL.

This clonotype occurred many times. The gene calls are TRBV27 and TRBJ2-6; D remains unclear. V lost 3 bases and J 4 bases, leaving 4 bases between the germline ends. The CDR3 length is 13 residues. Germline V gene data show CDR1 as MNHEY and CDR2 as SMNVEV (reference sequence). CDR3 in DNA: TGTGCCAGCAGTTTGGCGGGGGCCAACGTCCTGACTTTC. Encoded protein: CASSLAGANVLTF.

This clonotype was counted many times. The chain couples TRBV20-1 to TRBJ2-5; the match to TRBD1 covers 8 bases. Losses at the gene ends were 5 bases for V and 3 bases for J; bases not matched to a gene: 5. CDR3 length: 13 residues. Germline CDR1 DFQATT, CDR2 SNEGSKA (reference sequence). CDR3 protein: CSASTGDEETQYF. The CDR3 DNA sequence: TGCAGTGCTTCGACAGGGGATGAAGAGACCCAGTACTTC.